The T cell receptor beta chain described here comes from a study of T cell changes during pregnancy in multiple sclerosis. The germline V gene has CDR1 KGHSH and CDR2 LQKENI. Trimming shortened V by 2 bases and J by 1 base, and 11 bases separated the two germline ends. There are 15 residues in the CDR3. The protocol was immunoSEQ multiplex PCR, while the TCRdb copy is restricted to in-frame clones and leaves out a portion. This table has 95,000 to 150,000 clones, approximately 93% appearing once. This specimen was peripheral blood, taken before pregnancy. The rearrangement links TRBV18 to TRBJ1-1; D might be TRBD1 (5 bases). This receptor was identified in a female donor with multiple sclerosis, enrolled in a pregnancy study. This CDR3 reads CASSPGNRWNTEAFF. As DNA, the CDR3 is TGTGCCAGCTCACCAGGGAACAGGTGGAACACTGAAGCTTTCTTT.